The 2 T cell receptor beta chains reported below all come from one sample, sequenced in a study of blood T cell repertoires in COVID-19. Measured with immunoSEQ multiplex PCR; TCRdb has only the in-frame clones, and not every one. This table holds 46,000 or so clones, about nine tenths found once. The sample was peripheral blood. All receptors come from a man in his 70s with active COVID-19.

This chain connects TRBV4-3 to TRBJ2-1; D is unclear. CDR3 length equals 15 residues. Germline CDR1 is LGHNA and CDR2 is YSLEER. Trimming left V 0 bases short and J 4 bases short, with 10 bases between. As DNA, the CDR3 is TGCGCCAGCAGCCAAGATCGAGGCCTTTACAATGAGCAGTTCTTC. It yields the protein CASSQDRGLYNEQFF.

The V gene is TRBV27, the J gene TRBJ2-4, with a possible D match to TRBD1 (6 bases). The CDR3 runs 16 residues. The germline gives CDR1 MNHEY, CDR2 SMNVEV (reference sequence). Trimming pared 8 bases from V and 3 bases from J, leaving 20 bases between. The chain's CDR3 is CASSSIGTQVKNIQYF. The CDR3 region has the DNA TGTGCCAGCTCCTCAATCGGGACACAGGTCAAAAACATTCAGTACTTC.